These 9 T cell receptor beta chains came from one sample sequenced in a study of human thymus T cells. Measured with immunoSEQ multiplex PCR; TCRdb has only the in-frame clones, and not every one. This sample has about 130,000 clones, with around 94% found just once. The thymus tissue came from resections taken during corrective heart surgery. Sequenced input: thymus tissue. These receptors were obtained from a boy in the first two years of life with a congenital heart defect but otherwise immunologically healthy.

V usage is TRBV27 and J usage is TRBJ1-1, with TRBD1 as a possible D gene (5 bases). The CDR3 has 15 residues. Trimming cost V 3 bases and J 2 bases, with 13 bases left between them. Looked up from germline, CDR1 is MNHEY and CDR2 is SMNVEV (reference sequence). The CDR3 DNA follows: TGTGCCAGCAGTTTCACCAGGGTAAAAAACACTGAAGCTTTCTTT. Protein product: CASSFTRVKNTEAFF.

This clone was counted a single time. The genes are TRBV4-2 and TRBJ1-1, with D tentatively TRBD1 (6 bases). This CDR3 comprises 18 residues. V gave up 0 bases and J gave up 4 bases, with 21 bases separating them. The germline CDR1 and CDR2 sequences are LGHNA and YNFKEQ. The CDR3, as DNA: TGTGCCAGCAGCCAAGAAGGCCAGTCAGGGGTACGGCGCACTGAAGCTTTCTTT. Protein sequence: CASSQEGQSGVRRTEAFF.

The V gene is TRBV5-6, the J gene TRBJ2-5; TRBD2 might be the D (5 bases). Germline lookup yields CDR1 SGHDT and CDR2 YYEEEE. The CDR3 is made up of 12 amino acids. V shed 4 bases and J shed 4 bases, with 8 bases lying between them. The DNA of the CDR3 is TGTGCCAGCAGCAGGACTGGAGAGACCCAGTACTTC. Its translation: CASSRTGETQYF.

This sequence joins TRBV7-9 and TRBJ1-2, with 11 positions matching TRBD1. Losses at the gene ends were 1 base for V and 4 bases for J; bases not matched to a gene: 8. The CDR3 sequence is 17 residues long. From germline, CDR1 is SEHNR and CDR2 FQNEAQ (reference sequence). The CDR3: CASSLVRTGGNGYGYTF. CDR3 in DNA: TGTGCCAGCAGCTTAGTGAGGACAGGGGGCAACGGCTATGGCTACACCTTC.

In this sample, this clone turned up once. The rearrangement links TRBV5-6 to TRBJ2-3, with D perhaps matching TRBD2 (7 bases). The CDR3 length is 14 residues. Germline CDR1 SGHDT, CDR2 YYEEEE. V lost 5 bases to trimming and J lost 4 bases, with 14 bases between them. The CDR3 loop is CASSFGGGPDTQYF. The CDR3, as DNA: TGTGCCAGCAGTTTTGGGGGGGGCCCAGATACGCAGTATTTT.

The chain employs TRBV18 and TRBJ2-4, with 9 positions matching TRBD1. Per germline, CDR1 KGHSH and CDR2 LQKENI. The CDR3 is made up of 16 amino acids. V was pared by 3 bases and J by 3 bases, with 6 bases of the junction left unmatched. The CDR3 DNA reads TGTGCCAGCTCACCCGGACAGGGGAAGGGCAAAAACATTCAGTACTTC. It is translated as CASSPGQGKGKNIQYF.

The rearrangement joins TRBV13 to TRBJ1-2; D uncertain. In germline, CDR1 is PRHDT, CDR2 FYEKMQ (reference sequence). Trimming pared 4 bases from V and 3 bases from J, leaving 18 bases between. This CDR3 spans 16 amino acids. CDR3 coding DNA: TGTGCCAGCAGCTACTCGGGCCTCCAGAAGGACTATGGCTACACCTTC. It is translated as CASSYSGLQKDYGYTF.

This clone has only a few counts. CDR3 amino acids: CSVGMTGDNEQFF. The CDR3 coding sequence is TGCAGCGTCGGAATGACAGGGGACAATGAGCAGTTCTTC. The rearrangement joins TRBV29-1 to TRBJ2-1; 8 bases fit TRBD1. The length of the CDR3 is 13 residues. From germline, CDR1 is SQVTM and CDR2 ANQGSEA. The V gene end was trimmed by 6 bases and the J gene end by 5 bases; junction bases not matched to a gene: 6.

V and J are TRBV4-1 and TRBJ1-4; D gene ambiguous. This CDR3 is 14 amino acids long. Germline V gene data show CDR1 as MGHRA and CDR2 as YSYEKL. Deletions cut 2 bases from V and 16 bases from J, with 20 bases between. As DNA, the CDR3 is TGCGCCAGCAGCCAAACTGGTACCCTCCCGAGTCGGTTTTTT. Residues: CASSQTGTLPSRFF.